A selection of T cell receptor beta chains follows, all from one sample in a study of blood T cell repertoires in COVID-19. Measured with immunoSEQ multiplex PCR; TCRdb has only the in-frame clones, and not every one. Of approximately 350,000 clones listed, roughly 87% are singletons. The specimen sequenced was PBMCs or T cells enriched from blood (not recorded which). These receptors were collected from a woman aged 25 to 39 who had recovered from COVID-19. CDR3s include the opening cysteine and the closing phenylalanine or tryptophan. A D gene is named only where the DNA matches it firmly. Not all rows give a size; the values are once, few, many and, for expanded clones, a class.

>NA|TRBJ1-2|TRBV30|NA
CAWTTGFGYTF
TGTGCCTGGACGACAGGTTTTGGGTACACCTTC
>NA|TRBJ2-7|TRBV27|TRBD2
CASSSSGISYEQYF
TGTGCCAGCAGTTCTAGCGGGATCTCCTACGAGCAGTACTTC
>NA|TRBJ1-2|TRBV7-8|NA
CASSLVAANYGYTF
TGTGCCAGCAGCTTAGTCGCGGCTAACTATGGCTACACCTTC
>NA|TRBJ1-5|TRBV11-2|NA
CASSLDREQYSNQPQHF
TGTGCCAGCAGCTTAGATAGGGAGCAGTATAGCAATCAGCCCCAGCATTTT
>NA|TRBJ1-3|TRBV4-2|NA
CASSQDRPSSGNTIYF
TGTGCCAGCAGCCAAGACAGGCCGAGCTCTGGAAACACCATATATTTT
>NA|TRBJ1-2|TRBV3-1/TRBV3-2|NA
CASSQDAQGNGYTF
TGTGCCAGCAGCCAAGATGCGCAGGGTAATGGCTACACCTTC
>NA|TRBJ2-7|TRBV7-9|TRBD2
CASTGGNSYEQYF
TGTGCCAGCACCGGGGGGAACTCCTACGAGCAGTACTTC
>NA|TRBJ2-5|TRBV5-1|NA
CASSRTGGETQYF
TGCGCCAGCAGCCGAACAGGCGGAGAGACCCAGTACTTC
>NA|TRBJ1-1|TRBV10-1|NA
CASSESLTGNTEAFF
TGCGCCAGCAGTGAGTCACTGACAGGGAACACTGAAGCTTTCTTT
>NA|TRBJ2-3|TRBV5-6|TRBD2
CASSSPGGWWDTQYF
TGTGCCAGCAGCTCCCCCGGGGGGTGGTGGGATACGCAGTATTTT
>once|TRBJ1-6|TRBV28|NA
CASSSGHTNSPLHF
TGTGCCAGCAGTTCGGGACATACTAATTCACCCCTCCACTTT
>NA|TRBJ2-7|TRBV28|TRBD2
CASSSFRAGAYEQYF
TGTGCCAGCAGTTCATTCCGAGCGGGAGCTTACGAGCAGTACTTC
>once|TRBJ1-1|TRBV19|NA
CASSIDRGTEAFF
TGTGCCAGTAGTATAGATCGGGGGACTGAAGCTTTCTTT
>NA|TRBJ1-5|TRBV12-2|NA
CASRLAAGCNQPQHF
TGTGCAAGTCGCTTAGCAGCCGGGTGCAATCAGCCCCAGCATTTT
>once|TRBJ2-5|TRBV12-5|TRBD1
CASAPGTGGETQYF
TGTGCTAGTGCCCCCGGAACAGGGGGGGAGACCCAGTACTTC
>NA|TRBJ2-7|TRBV27|TRBD2
CASRGRLAGGYEQYF
TGTGCCAGCAGGGGTCGACTAGCGGGGGGCTACGAGCAGTACTTC
>NA|TRBJ2-2|TRBV5-6|NA
CASRSRGNTGELFF
TGTGCCAGCAGATCAAGGGGGAACACCGGGGAGCTGTTTTTT
>NA|TRBJ2-2|TRBV7-3|TRBD2
CASSRGDTGELFF
TGTGCCAGCAGCCGGGGGGACACCGGGGAGCTGTTTTTT
>NA|TRBJ2-1|TRBV5-6|NA
CASSPDSKGYNEQFF
TGTGCCAGCAGCCCCGACAGTAAGGGGTACAATGAGCAGTTCTTC
>NA|TRBJ2-1|TRBV28|TRBD2
CASRPRGTSGGASERFF
TGTGCCAGCAGGCCCCGCGGGACTAGCGGGGGGGCTAGTGAGCGGTTCTTC
>NA|TRBJ2-7|TRBV4-2|TRBD2
CASSQDRGDWYF
TGTGCCAGCAGCCAAGATCGGGGGGACTGGTACTTC
>NA|TRBJ2-7|TRBV7-3|NA
CASSLQGGTEQYF
TGTGCCAGCAGCTTGCAGGGGGGTACCGAGCAGTACTTC
>NA|TRBJ1-4|TRBV7-8|NA
CASSPQTGWNEKLFF
TGTGCCAGCAGCCCCCAGACAGGATGGAATGAAAAACTGTTTTTT
>NA|TRBJ1-2|TRBV19|TRBD1
CASSIDPRTGRGGYTF
TGTGCCAGTAGTATAGATCCCCGGACAGGGCGGGGAGGCTACACCTTC
>NA|TRBJ1-2|TRBV2|NA
CASNQLGGNYGYTF
TGTGCCAGCAATCAGCTGGGAGGGAACTATGGCTACACCTTC
>NA|TRBJ1-5|TRBV6-1|NA
CASSEAQARMHF
TGTGCCAGCAGTGAAGCCCAGGCCCGGATGCATTTT
>NA|TRBJ1-1|TRBV5-1|NA
CASSLAQGTEAFF
TGCGCCAGCAGCTTGGCCCAGGGGACTGAAGCTTTCTTT
>NA|TRBJ1-2|TRBV7-9|NA
CASSLAKARGYTF
TGTGCCAGCAGCTTAGCGAAAGCTCGAGGCTACACCTTC
>NA|TRBJ1-1|TRBV3-1/TRBV3-2|NA
CASSQDLGRRGYTEAFF
TGTGCCAGCAGCCAAGATCTCGGGAGGAGGGGATACACTGAAGCTTTCTTT
>NA|TRBJ1-1|TRBV18|NA
CASSPRADTEAFF
TGTGCCAGCTCACCACGGGCAGACACTGAAGCTTTCTTT
>NA|TRBJ1-2|TRBV6-5|NA
CASSWVQGDGYTF
TGTGCCAGCAGTTGGGTACAGGGAGATGGCTACACCTTC
>NA|TRBJ1-1|TRBV18|TRBD1
CASSWTGLSEAFF
TGTGCCAGCTCTTGGACAGGGTTATCTGAAGCTTTCTTT
>NA|TRBJ1-3|TRBV5-1|NA
CASSWEAGQGLDTIYF
TGCGCCAGCAGCTGGGAGGCAGGGCAAGGTTTGGACACCATATATTTT
>NA|TRBJ2-3|TRBV19|NA
CASSILARQANTSTDTQYF
NA
>few|TRBJ2-1|TRBV19|NA
CASSIGTANEQFF
TGTGCCAGTAGTATAGGGACAGCCAATGAGCAGTTCTTC
>NA|TRBJ1-6|TRBV5-4|TRBD1
CASRRGPNSPLHF
TGTGCCAGCAGGAGGGGGCCAAATTCACCCCTCCACTTT
>once|TRBJ2-2|TRBV6-5|TRBD1
CASSLGTVGELFF
TGTGCCAGCAGCCTGGGGACAGTCGGGGAGCTGTTTTTT
>NA|TRBJ2-1|TRBV12-3/TRBV12-4|NA
CASSGNEQFF
TGTGCCAGCAGCGGTAATGAGCAGTTCTTC
>NA|TRBJ1-4|TRBV12-5|TRBD1
CASGLVGQGNEKLFF
TGTGCTAGTGGTTTGGTGGGACAGGGGAATGAAAAACTGTTTTTT
>once|TRBJ2-1|TRBV12-5|NA
CASGFGQRRYNEQFF
TGTGCTAGTGGTTTTGGACAGCGGAGGTACAATGAGCAGTTCTTC
>NA|TRBJ1-4|TRBV3-1/TRBV3-2|TRBD1
CASSQMGQPEKLFF
TGTGCCAGCAGCCAGATGGGACAGCCGGAAAAACTGTTTTTT
>NA|TRBJ2-3|TRBV6-4|NA
CASSVGRGDTQYF
TGTGCCAGCAGTGTAGGACGGGGAGATACGCAGTATTTT